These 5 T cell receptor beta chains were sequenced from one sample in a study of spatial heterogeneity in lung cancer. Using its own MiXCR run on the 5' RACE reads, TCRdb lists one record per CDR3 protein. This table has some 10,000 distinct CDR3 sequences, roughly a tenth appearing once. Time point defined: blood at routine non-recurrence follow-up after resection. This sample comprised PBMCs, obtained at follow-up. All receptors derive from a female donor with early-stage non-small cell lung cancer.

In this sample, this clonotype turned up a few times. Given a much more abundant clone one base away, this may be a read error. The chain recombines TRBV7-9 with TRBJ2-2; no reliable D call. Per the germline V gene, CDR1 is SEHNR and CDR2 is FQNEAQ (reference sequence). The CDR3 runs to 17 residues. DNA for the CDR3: TGTGCCAGCAGCTTAGCGTCCTCGACGGTACGCACCTGGGAGCTGTTTTTT. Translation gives CASSLASSTVRTWELFF.

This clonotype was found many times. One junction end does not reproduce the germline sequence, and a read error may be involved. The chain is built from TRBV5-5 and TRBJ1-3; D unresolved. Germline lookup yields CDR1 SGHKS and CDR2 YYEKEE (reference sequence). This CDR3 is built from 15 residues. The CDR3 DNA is TGTGCCAGCAGCTTAGGAGGATACTCTGAAAACACCATATATTTT. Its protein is CASSLGGYSENTIYF.

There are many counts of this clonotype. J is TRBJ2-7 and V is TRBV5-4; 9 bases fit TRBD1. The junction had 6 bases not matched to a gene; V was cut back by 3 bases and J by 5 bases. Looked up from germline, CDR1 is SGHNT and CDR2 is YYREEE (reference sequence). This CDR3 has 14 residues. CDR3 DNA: TGTGCCAGCAGCTGGGACAGGGCGCGGAACGAGCAGTACGTC. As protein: CASSWDRARNEQYV.

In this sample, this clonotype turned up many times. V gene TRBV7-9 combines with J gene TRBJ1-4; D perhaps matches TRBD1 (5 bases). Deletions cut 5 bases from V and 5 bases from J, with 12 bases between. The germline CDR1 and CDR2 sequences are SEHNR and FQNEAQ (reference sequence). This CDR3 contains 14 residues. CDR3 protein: CASSPGRENEKLFF. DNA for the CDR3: TGTGCCAGCAGCCCGGGGCGCGAGAATGAAAAACTGTTTTTT.

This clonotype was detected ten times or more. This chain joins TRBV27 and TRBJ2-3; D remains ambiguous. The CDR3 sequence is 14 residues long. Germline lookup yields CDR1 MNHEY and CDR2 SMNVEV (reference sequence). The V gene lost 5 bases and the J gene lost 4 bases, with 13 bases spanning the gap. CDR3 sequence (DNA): TGTGCCAGCAGTCCGCTTGACCTGGCAGATACGCAGTATTTT. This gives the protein CASSPLDLADTQYF.